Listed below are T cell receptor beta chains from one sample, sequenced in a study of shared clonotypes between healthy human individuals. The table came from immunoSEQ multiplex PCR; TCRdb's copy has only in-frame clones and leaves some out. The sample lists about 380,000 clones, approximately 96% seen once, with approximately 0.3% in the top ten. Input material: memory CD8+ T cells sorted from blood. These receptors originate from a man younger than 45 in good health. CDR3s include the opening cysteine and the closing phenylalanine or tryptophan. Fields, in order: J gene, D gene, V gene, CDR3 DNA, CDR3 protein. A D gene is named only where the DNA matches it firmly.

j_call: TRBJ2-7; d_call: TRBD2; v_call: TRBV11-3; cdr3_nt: TGTGCCAGCAGCTTAGGCGGGAGCTCCTACGAGCAGTACTTC; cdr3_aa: CASSLGGSSYEQYF
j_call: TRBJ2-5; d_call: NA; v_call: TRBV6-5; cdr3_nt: TGTGCCAGCAGTTACCTTCCGGGAGCGGCTGTAAAGACCCAGTACTTC; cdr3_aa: CASSYLPGAAVKTQYF
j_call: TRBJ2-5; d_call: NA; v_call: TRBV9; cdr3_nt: TGTGCCAGCAGCGTAGGAGCCAGGGCCGAGACCCAGTACTTC; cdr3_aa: CASSVGARAETQYF
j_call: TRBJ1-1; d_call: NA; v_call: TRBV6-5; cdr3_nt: TGTGCCAGCAGTTACTCCGAGAACACTGAAGCTTTCTTT; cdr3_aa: CASSYSENTEAFF
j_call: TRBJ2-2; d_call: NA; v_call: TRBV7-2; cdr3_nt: TGTGCCAGCAGCTTAGCGGGAACCGGGGAGCTGTTTTTT; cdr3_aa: CASSLAGTGELFF
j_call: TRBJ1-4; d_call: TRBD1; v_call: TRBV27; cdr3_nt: TGTGCCAGCAGTGCGGACAGGGCTAGGGGGGGTGAAAAACTGTTTTTT; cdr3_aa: CASSADRARGGEKLFF
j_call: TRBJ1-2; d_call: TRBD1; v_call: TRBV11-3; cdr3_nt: TGTGCCAGCAGCCCGACCGACAGGGACTCGCGGGGCTACACCTTC; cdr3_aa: CASSPTDRDSRGYTF
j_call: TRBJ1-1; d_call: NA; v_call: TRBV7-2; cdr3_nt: TGTGCCAGCAGCTTAGCGCGGAGGGTGGGTAGTGAAGCTTTCTTT; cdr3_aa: CASSLARRVGSEAFF
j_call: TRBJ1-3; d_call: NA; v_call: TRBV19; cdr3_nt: TGTGCCAGTAGTATTAGGACCACATCTGGAAACACCATATATTTT; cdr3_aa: CASSIRTTSGNTIYF
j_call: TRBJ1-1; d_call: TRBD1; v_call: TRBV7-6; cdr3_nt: TGTGCCAGCAGCATCACTGCCGGGACAGGGGGGAACACTGAAGCTTTCTTT; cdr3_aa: CASSITAGTGGNTEAFF
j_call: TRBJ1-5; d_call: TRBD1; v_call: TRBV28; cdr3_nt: TGTGCCAGCACTCTACAGGGGACCCAGCATTTT; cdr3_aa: CASTLQGTQHF
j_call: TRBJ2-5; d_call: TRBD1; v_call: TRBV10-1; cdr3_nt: TGCGCCAGCAGTGAGTCGAGTCCGAATATCAGTTCTACCGGGACAGGGGGCAGGGAGACCCAGTACTTC; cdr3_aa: CASSESSPNISSTGTGGRETQYF